This is a list of T cell receptor beta chains from one sample in a study of CD8 T cells in Susac syndrome. TCRdb itself ran the immunoSEQ multiplex PCR reads through MiXCR, one entry per CDR3 protein. The table lists over 150,000 distinct CDR3 sequences, 95% to 96% of them singletons. Source material: CD4+ T cells from PBMCs. The origin of the receptors is a human donor with Susac syndrome. Both conserved end residues are part of each CDR3. Fields, in order: CDR3 protein, CDR3 DNA, J gene, V gene, CDR3 length, clone size, D gene. A D gene is named only where the DNA matches it firmly. The size entry is marked missing in some rows and otherwise reads once, few, many or a size class.

CDR3: CASSYRGTTGELFF; DNA: TGTGCCAGCAGCTATCGGGGAACCACCGGGGAGCTGTTTTTT; J: TRBJ2-2; V: TRBV11-3; length: 14; size: .; D: .
CDR3: CASSLGRTVGAEAFF; DNA: TGTGCCAGCAGCTTAGGCCGGACAGTGGGCGCTGAAGCTTTCTTT; J: TRBJ1-1; V: TRBV7-2; length: 15; size: .; D: .
CDR3: CSAKDGGATGELFF; DNA: TGCAGTGCTAAGGACGGGGGGGCCACCGGGGAGCTGTTTTTT; J: TRBJ2-2; V: TRBV20-1; length: 14; size: .; D: TRBD2
CDR3: CASSPPAGPLETQYF; DNA: TGTGCCAGCAGTCCCCCCGCAGGGCCCTTGGAGACCCAGTACTTC; J: TRBJ2-5; V: TRBV6-1; length: 15; size: .; D: .
CDR3: CASSDLRGHQETQYF; DNA: TGCGCCAGCAGCGACCTTCGGGGGCACCAAGAGACCCAGTACTTC; J: TRBJ2-5; V: TRBV4-3; length: 15; size: .; D: .
CDR3: CASSPGLAVTKGGELFF; DNA: TGTGCCAGCAGCCCGGGACTAGCGGTAACTAAAGGAGGGGAGCTGTTTTTT; J: TRBJ2-2; V: TRBV3-1; length: 17; size: .; D: TRBD2
CDR3: CASSQKLAGAPQFF; DNA: TGTGCCAGCAGCCAAAAACTAGCGGGCGCGCCGCAGTTCTTC; J: TRBJ2-1; V: TRBV3-1; length: 14; size: .; D: TRBD2
CDR3: CSVTTISGANVLTF; DNA: TGCAGCGTGACTACAATCTCTGGGGCCAACGTCCTGACTTTC; J: TRBJ2-6; V: TRBV29-1; length: 14; size: .; D: .
CDR3: CAYGPTEETQYF; DNA: TGTGCCTACGGCCCCACAGAAGAGACCCAGTACTTC; J: TRBJ2-5; V: TRBV30; length: 12; size: .; D: .
CDR3: CASSWDGNQPQHF; DNA: TGTGCCAGCAGTTGGGACGGCAATCAGCCCCAGCATTTT; J: TRBJ1-5; V: TRBV2; length: 13; size: few; D: .
CDR3: CLVVGLDETQYF; DNA: TGCTTAGTCGTGGGGCTGGACGAGACCCAGTACTTC; J: TRBJ2-5; V: TRBV5-1; length: 12; size: .; D: .
CDR3: CAISDGLAKNIQYF; DNA: TGTGCCATCAGTGATGGTCTAGCCAAAAACATTCAGTACTTC; J: TRBJ2-4; V: TRBV10-3; length: 14; size: .; D: .
CDR3: CASSRDPLYEQYF; DNA: TGTGCCAGCAGTCGGGACCCACTCTACGAGCAGTACTTC; J: TRBJ2-7; V: TRBV6-2/TRBV6-3; length: 13; size: .; D: .
CDR3: CASRTPTDSSYEQYF; DNA: TGTGCCAGCAGAACACCGACCGACAGTTCCTACGAGCAGTACTTC; J: TRBJ2-7; V: TRBV6-5; length: 15; size: .; D: .
CDR3: CASSSPGEAANEQFF; DNA: TGTGCCAGCTCCTCCCCGGGGGAGGCAGCCAATGAGCAGTTCTTC; J: TRBJ2-1; V: TRBV28; length: 15; size: .; D: .
CDR3: CASSQRVLAGGAAKNIQYF; DNA: TGCGCCAGCAGCCAGCGGGTACTAGCGGGAGGGGCGGCCAAAAACATTCAGTACTTC; J: TRBJ2-4; V: TRBV4-1; length: 19; size: .; D: TRBD2
CDR3: CATSRAPGQRGNDTQYF; DNA: TGTGCCACCAGCAGAGCCCCAGGCCAGCGGGGTAACGATACGCAGTATTTT; J: TRBJ2-3; V: TRBV15; length: 17; size: .; D: TRBD2
CDR3: CATSDTTGISIETQYF; DNA: TGTGCCACCAGTGACACAACCGGGATCAGTATTGAGACCCAGTACTTC; J: TRBJ2-5; V: TRBV24-1; length: 16; size: .; D: .
CDR3: CASSPLDRGLSGNTIYF; DNA: TGTGCCAGCAGCCCTCTAGACAGGGGCCTCTCTGGAAACACCATATATTTT; J: TRBJ1-3; V: TRBV6-1; length: 17; size: .; D: TRBD1
CDR3: CSASHRGRMETQYF; DNA: TGCAGTGCCTCCCACAGGGGGCGAATGGAGACCCAGTACTTC; J: TRBJ2-5; V: TRBV20-1; length: 14; size: .; D: TRBD1
CDR3: CASSFSFKQFF; DNA: TGTGCCAGCAGTTTTTCTTTTAAGCAGTTCTTC; J: TRBJ2-1; V: TRBV2; length: 11; size: .; D: .
CDR3: CASSQIPGLTGELFF; DNA: TGCGCCAGCAGCCAGATCCCCGGACTCACCGGGGAGCTGTTTTTT; J: TRBJ2-2; V: TRBV4-3; length: 15; size: .; D: .
CDR3: CASSTWGVSYNEQFF; DNA: TGTGCCAGCAGTACATGGGGGGTCTCCTACAATGAGCAGTTCTTC; J: TRBJ2-1; V: TRBV11-2; length: 15; size: .; D: .
CDR3: CSASADGNEQFF; DNA: TGCAGTGCTAGTGCTGACGGCAATGAGCAGTTCTTC; J: TRBJ2-1; V: TRBV20-1; length: 12; size: .; D: .
CDR3: CASSLAPGTNEQFF; DNA: TGTGCCAGCAGTTTAGCCCCGGGGACTAATGAGCAGTTCTTC; J: TRBJ2-1; V: TRBV11-2; length: 14; size: .; D: .
CDR3: CASGPHGYEQYF; DNA: TGTGCCAGCGGGCCCCACGGATACGAGCAGTACTTC; J: TRBJ2-7; V: TRBV12-3/TRBV12-4; length: 12; size: .; D: .
CDR3: CASSYSAEPGSQYF; DNA: TGTGCCAGCAGTTACAGCGCTGAACCCGGCAGTCAGTATTTT; J: TRBJ2-3; V: TRBV6-5; length: 14; size: once; D: .
CDR3: CASSLATASGNYGYTF; DNA: TGTGCCAGCAGCTTAGCCACAGCATCTGGGAACTATGGCTACACCTTC; J: TRBJ1-2; V: TRBV7-2; length: 16; size: .; D: .
CDR3: CASSQGDRGVTSYEQYF; DNA: TGTGCCAGCAGCCAAGGGGACAGAGGGGTAACCTCCTACGAGCAGTACTTC; J: TRBJ2-7; V: TRBV14; length: 17; size: once; D: TRBD1
CDR3: CASRPSGTDGSPLHF; DNA: TGTGCCAGCAGGCCCTCCGGGACGGATGGTTCACCCCTCCACTTT; J: TRBJ1-6; V: TRBV7-9; length: 15; size: once; D: .
CDR3: CASGASGLYNEQFF; DNA: TGTGCCAGCGGGGCTAGCGGACTATACAATGAGCAGTTCTTC; J: TRBJ2-1; V: TRBV2; length: 14; size: .; D: TRBD2
CDR3: CASSSGLAGDNEQFF; DNA: TGTGCCAGCAGTTCCGGACTAGCGGGGGACAATGAGCAGTTCTTC; J: TRBJ2-1; V: TRBV27; length: 15; size: .; D: TRBD2
CDR3: CASSLGGGAGETQYF; DNA: TGTGCCAGCAGCTTAGGGGGAGGGGCCGGAGAGACCCAGTACTTC; J: TRBJ2-5; V: TRBV7-2; length: 15; size: .; D: TRBD2
CDR3: CASSLAGQREAFF; DNA: TGTGCCAGCAGTTTAGCTGGGCAGCGGGAAGCTTTCTTT; J: TRBJ1-1; V: TRBV12-3/TRBV12-4; length: 13; size: .; D: .
CDR3: CASVRDFQGAQYF; DNA: TGTGCCAGCGTCCGGGATTTCCAAGGGGCCCAGTACTTC; J: TRBJ2-5; V: TRBV18; length: 13; size: .; D: .
CDR3: CASSRGAAGNQPQHF; DNA: TGTGCCAGCAGTCGAGGGGCTGCAGGCAATCAGCCCCAGCATTTT; J: TRBJ1-5; V: TRBV11-2; length: 15; size: .; D: .
CDR3: CAWGSIFSGYTF; DNA: TGTGCCTGGGGGTCGATCTTTTCTGGCTACACCTTC; J: TRBJ1-2; V: TRBV30; length: 12; size: .; D: .
CDR3: CASRGQYTGELFF; DNA: TGCGCCAGCAGGGGACAGTACACCGGGGAGCTGTTTTTT; J: TRBJ2-2; V: TRBV5-1; length: 13; size: .; D: TRBD1
CDR3: CATSSGGHVFSGANVLTF; DNA: TGCGCCACCAGCAGTGGGGGGCACGTCTTCTCTGGGGCCAACGTCCTGACTTTC; J: TRBJ2-6; V: TRBV23-1; length: 18; size: .; D: .
CDR3: CASSPRRGGNQAKNIQYF; DNA: TGTGCCAGCAGCCCCCGTAGAGGGGGGAATCAAGCCAAAAACATTCAGTACTTC; J: TRBJ2-4; V: TRBV7-6; length: 18; size: .; D: .
CDR3: CASSSGQLGTQYF; DNA: TGTGCCAGCAGTTCCGGACAGCTCGGGACCCAGTACTTC; J: TRBJ2-5; V: TRBV28; length: 13; size: .; D: .
CDR3: CASSPRGIGTYGYTF; DNA: TGTGCCAGCAGCCCGCGGGGAATCGGGACCTATGGCTACACCTTC; J: TRBJ1-2; V: TRBV5-6; length: 15; size: .; D: .
CDR3: CASSLEWGQGPLSIQYF; DNA: TGCGCCAGCAGCTTGGAGTGGGGACAGGGGCCCCTCAGCATTCAGTACTTC; J: TRBJ2-4; V: TRBV5-1; length: 17; size: .; D: TRBD1
CDR3: CASSSPPGTRLDTQYF; DNA: TGTGCCAGCAGTTCCCCGCCCGGGACGAGGCTCGATACGCAGTATTTT; J: TRBJ2-3; V: TRBV12-3/TRBV12-4; length: 16; size: .; D: .
CDR3: CSASHHDEQFF; DNA: TGCAGTGCTTCCCACCACGATGAGCAGTTCTTC; J: TRBJ2-1; V: TRBV20-1; length: 11; size: .; D: .
CDR3: CASTGFADTQYF; DNA: TGTGCCAGCACCGGCTTCGCAGATACGCAGTATTTT; J: TRBJ2-3; V: TRBV12-3/TRBV12-4; length: 12; size: .; D: .
CDR3: CSVEAGGGGYTF; DNA: TGCAGCGTTGAAGCAGGGGGCGGGGGCTACACCTTC; J: TRBJ1-2; V: TRBV29-1; length: 12; size: .; D: TRBD1
CDR3: CASSLLGRDNQPQHF; DNA: TGTGCCAGCAGTTTGTTGGGCAGGGACAATCAGCCCCAGCATTTT; J: TRBJ1-5; V: TRBV27; length: 15; size: .; D: .
CDR3: CASSLGTGGQGIQYF; DNA: TGTGCCAGCAGCTTAGGGACAGGGGGGCAAGGTATTCAGTACTTC; J: TRBJ2-4; V: TRBV7-2; length: 15; size: .; D: TRBD1
CDR3: CSASLVDGMNTEAFF; DNA: TGCAGTGCTAGTCTAGTGGACGGCATGAACACTGAAGCTTTCTTT; J: TRBJ1-1; V: TRBV20-1; length: 15; size: .; D: .
CDR3: CASSLGSRNTDTQYF; DNA: TGTGCCAGCAGCCTTGGCTCTAGGAACACAGATACGCAGTATTTT; J: TRBJ2-3; V: TRBV9; length: 15; size: .; D: .
CDR3: CSVAFYNEQFF; DNA: TGCAGCGTTGCATTCTACAATGAGCAGTTCTTC; J: TRBJ2-1; V: TRBV29-1; length: 11; size: .; D: .
CDR3: CATSGSGWNYGYTF; DNA: TGTGCCACCAGTGGGTCAGGGTGGAACTATGGCTACACCTTC; J: TRBJ1-2; V: TRBV24-1; length: 14; size: .; D: .
CDR3: CASNGQGKGETQYF; DNA: TGTGCCAGCAACGGACAGGGGAAGGGGGAGACCCAGTACTTC; J: TRBJ2-5; V: TRBV6-1; length: 14; size: .; D: TRBD1
CDR3: CATSRGRQEETQYF; DNA: TGTGCCACCAGCAGAGGCCGACAGGAAGAGACCCAGTACTTC; J: TRBJ2-5; V: TRBV15; length: 14; size: .; D: .
CDR3: CASTLQGEDYGYTF; DNA: TGTGCCAGCACCCTCCAGGGGGAGGACTATGGCTACACCTTC; J: TRBJ1-2; V: TRBV6-2/TRBV6-3; length: 14; size: .; D: TRBD1
CDR3: CAWNPGAGYGYTF; DNA: TGTGCCTGGAATCCCGGCGCGGGGTATGGCTACACCTTC; J: TRBJ1-2; V: TRBV30; length: 13; size: .; D: .
CDR3: CASSQGTSAQETQYF; DNA: TGTGCCAGCAGCCAAGGGACTAGCGCCCAAGAGACCCAGTACTTC; J: TRBJ2-5; V: TRBV4-2; length: 15; size: .; D: TRBD2
CDR3: CASSYSSHLPNEQFF; DNA: TGCGCCAGCAGCTACTCGTCCCACCTACCCAATGAGCAGTTCTTC; J: TRBJ2-1; V: TRBV4-3; length: 15; size: .; D: .